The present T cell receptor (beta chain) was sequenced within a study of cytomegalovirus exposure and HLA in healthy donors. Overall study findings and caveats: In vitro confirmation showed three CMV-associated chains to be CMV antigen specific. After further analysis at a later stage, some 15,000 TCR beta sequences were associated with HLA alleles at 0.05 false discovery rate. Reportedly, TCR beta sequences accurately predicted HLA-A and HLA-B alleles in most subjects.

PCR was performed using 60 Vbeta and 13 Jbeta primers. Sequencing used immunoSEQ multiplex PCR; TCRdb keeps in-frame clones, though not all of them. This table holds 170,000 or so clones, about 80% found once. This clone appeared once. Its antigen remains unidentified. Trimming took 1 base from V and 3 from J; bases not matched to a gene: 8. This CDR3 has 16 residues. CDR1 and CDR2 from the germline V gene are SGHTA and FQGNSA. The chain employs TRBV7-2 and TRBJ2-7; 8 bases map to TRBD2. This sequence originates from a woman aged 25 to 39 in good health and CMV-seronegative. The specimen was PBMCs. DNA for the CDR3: TGTGCCAGCAGCTTAGTGCGGCGGGGGGTCGTCTACGAGCAGTACTTC. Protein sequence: CASSLVRRGVVYEQYF.